The 24 T cell receptor beta chains below were found in one sample sequenced in a study of blood T cell repertoires in COVID-19. Libraries were prepared by immunoSEQ multiplex PCR; TCRdb keeps only in-frame clonotypes and omits some of them. The sample shows 150,000 to 200,000 clones, approximately 85% of them seen only once. Sample: peripheral blood. All receptors derive from a man in his 60s who had recovered from COVID-19.

V gene TRBV5-6 combines with J gene TRBJ2-2; D is unclear. This CDR3 comprises 13 residues. V lost 3 bases, J lost 5 bases, and 8 bases lay in between. Germline-derived CDR1 and CDR2 are SGHDT and YYEEEE. DNA of the CDR3: TGTGCCAGCAGCTCGCCTAGGACCGGGGAGCTGTTTTTT. Translation gives CASSSPRTGELFF.

The chain has TRBV29-1 and TRBJ1-1; 7 nucleotides align to TRBD1. The CDR3 has 14 amino acids. J was trimmed by 4 bases and V by 5 bases; bases with no gene match: 10. Germline V lookup: CDR1 SQVTM, CDR2 ANQGSEA. The CDR3 here is CSVLPDRYGTEAFF. The CDR3 region has the DNA TGCAGCGTTTTACCGGACAGGTACGGCACTGAAGCTTTCTTT.

This sequence joins TRBV9 and TRBJ1-6; TRBD1 agrees at 10 bases. Germline V gene lookup returns CDR1 SGDLS and CDR2 YYNGEE. With 5 bases clipped from V and 11 bases from J, the junction kept 19 bases outside the gene matches. The CDR3 covers 18 residues. In DNA form, the CDR3 reads TGTGCCAGCAGTGACCCGGGGGGGGGACAGGGGCCGGCGGCACCCCTCCACTTT. It codes for CASSDPGGGQGPAAPLHF.

This clone has more than one count but fewer than ten. The chain couples TRBV7-9 to TRBJ2-3; no definite D call. V was shortened by 6 bases and J by 5 bases, with 9 bases between the two germline ends. In germline, CDR1 is SEHNR, CDR2 FQNEAQ (reference sequence). The CDR3 loop spans 12 amino acids. The CDR3 reads CASSPVIDTQYF. The CDR3 DNA is TGTGCCAGCAGTCCGGTGATAGATACGCAGTATTTT.

This chain uses TRBV19 with TRBJ1-2; 9 bases are shared with TRBD1. This CDR3 comprises 15 residues. Germline CDR1 reads LNHDA; CDR2 reads SQIVND (reference sequence). V gave up 4 bases and J gave up 2 bases; unmatched junction bases: 5. The CDR3 sequence: CASSTDRGTNYGYTF. CDR3 coding DNA: TGTGCCAGTAGTACCGACAGGGGGACAAACTATGGCTACACCTTC.

J is TRBJ2-3 and V is TRBV3-1 (or the pseudogene TRBV3-2); 15 bases agree with TRBD2. Germline CDR1 LGHDT, CDR2 YNNKEL (reference sequence). This CDR3 has 18 residues. Trimming took 4 bases from V and 0 from J; bases not matched to a gene: 5. The CDR3 DNA follows: TGTGCCAGCAGCCCCCGGACTAGCGGGGGGGGCAGCACAGATACGCAGTATTTT. As protein: CASSPRTSGGGSTDTQYF.

CDR3 DNA sequence: TGTGCCAGCAGGGAGGACAGGGGGGGTTATAGCAATCAGCCCCAGCATTTT. This translates into CASREDRGGYSNQPQHF. The gene calls are TRBV2 and TRBJ1-5; 10 nucleotides agree with TRBD1. Germline lookup yields CDR1 SNHLY and CDR2 FYNNEI. The CDR3 loop spans 17 amino acids. Trimming at V came to 6 bases and at J to 0 bases, leaving 8 bases not matched to a gene. Filled out from reference TRBV2 and TRBJ1-5, the complete variable domain reads EPEVTQTPSHQVTQMGQEVILRCVPISNHLYFYWYRQILGQKVEFLVSFYNNEISEKSEIFDDQFSVERPDGSNFTLKIRSTKLEDSAMYFCASREDRGGYSNQPQHFGDGTRLSIL.

This clone has only one observation. The V call is TRBV5-1, the J call TRBJ1-1; perhaps TRBD1 as D (6 bases). Germline V lookup: CDR1 SGHRS, CDR2 YFSETQ. Between the trimmed V and J ends, which lost 4 bases and 0 bases, there was a span of 16 bases. CDR3 length equals 16 residues. The CDR3 DNA sequence: TGCGCCAGCAGCGTACCCCAGGGGCGATTGAACACTGAAGCTTTCTTT. Protein sequence: CASSVPQGRLNTEAFF. Supplemented by reference TRBV5-1 and TRBJ1-1, the full variable domain reads KAGVTQTPRYLIKTRGQQVTLSCSPISGHRSVSWYQQTPGQGLQFLFEYFSETQRNKGNFPGRFSGRQFSNSRSEMNVSTLELGDSALYLCASSVPQGRLNTEAFFGQGTRLTVV.

This clone appeared once. The chain is built from TRBV18 and TRBJ2-7; D gene ambiguous. The V end was cut by 2 bases, the J end by 3 bases, with 8 bases between. The CDR3 is 13 residues long. Germline loops: CDR1 KGHSH, CDR2 LQKENI. CDR3 sequence reads: CASSPTQNYEQYF. The CDR3 nucleotides are TGTGCCAGCTCACCAACACAGAACTACGAGCAGTACTTC. The whole variable domain, filled in from reference TRBV18 and TRBJ2-7, reads NAGVMQNPRHLVRRRGQEARLRCSPMKGHSHVYWYRQLPEEGLKFMVYLQKENIIDESGMPKERFSAEFPKEGPSILRIQQVVRGDSAAYFCASSPTQNYEQYFGPGTRLTVT.

The chain recombines TRBV7-2 with TRBJ1-2, with D possibly matching TRBD1 (6 bases). This CDR3 region has 15 residues. The V end lost 1 base, the J end lost 0 bases, and 9 bases lay between the germline ends. Germline V lookup: CDR1 SGHTA, CDR2 FQGNSA. CDR3 residues: CASSLGDTPNYGYTF. In nucleotides, the CDR3 is TGTGCCAGCAGCTTAGGGGACACTCCTAACTATGGCTACACCTTC.

This clone was found once. This sequence joins TRBV9 and TRBJ1-6; TRBD1 aligns across 7 bases. CDR1 is SGDLS and CDR2 is YYNGEE in the germline V gene. Trimming removed 0 bases from V and 3 bases from J; junction bases left unmatched: 9. The CDR3 spans 18 residues. CDR3: CASSVEGEQGLYNSPLHF. The CDR3 coding sequence is TGTGCCAGCAGCGTAGAAGGGGAACAGGGGCTCTATAATTCACCCCTCCACTTT.

This chain connects TRBV4-1 to TRBJ2-1, with 11 bases fitting TRBD2. The junction had 0 bases not matched to a gene; V was cut back by 1 base and J by 10 bases. Germline V gene lookup returns CDR1 MGHRA and CDR2 YSYEKL. This CDR3 is built from 13 residues. CDR3 DNA sequence: TGCGCCAGCAGCCAAGGACTAGCGGGGGAGCAGTTCTTC. Protein: CASSQGLAGEQFF.

This chain links TRBV11-2 with TRBJ2-7; the D gene is possibly TRBD2 (6 bases). The CDR3 runs 15 residues. V was clipped by 5 bases and J by 7 bases, with 21 bases between them. Germline lookup yields CDR1 SGHAT and CDR2 FQNNGV. CDR3 region: CASSTQGTAITEQYF. The CDR3 DNA reads TGTGCCAGCAGCACCCAAGGGACTGCAATTACGGAGCAGTACTTC. The entire variable domain, with the rest obtained from reference TRBV11-2 and TRBJ2-7, is as follows: EAGVAQSPRYKIIEKRQSVAFWCNPISGHATLYWYQQILGQGPKLLIQFQNNGVVDDSQLPKDRFSAERLKGVDSTLKIQPAKLEDSAVYLCASSTQGTAITEQYFGPGTRLTVT.

V usage is TRBV19 and J usage is TRBJ2-1, with 14 nucleotides matching TRBD2. CDR1 LNHDA and CDR2 SQIVND come from the germline V gene (reference sequence). CDR3 length: 16 residues. With V trimmed by 6 bases and J by 6 bases, 7 bases remained unmatched. For the CDR3, the DNA is TGTGCCAGTAGCCTGGGACTAGCGGGGGTTCGCAATGAGCAGTTCTTC. Amino acids: CASSLGLAGVRNEQFF. Variable domain in full (rest from reference TRBV19 and TRBJ2-1): DGGITQSPKYLFRKEGQNVTLSCEQNLNHDAMYWYRQDPGQGLRLIYYSQIVNDFQKGDIAEGYSVSREKKESFPLTVTSAQKNPTAFYLCASSLGLAGVRNEQFFGPGTRLTVL.

To note about this clone: Other DNA sequences in the sample encode the same CDR3. The J gene is TRBJ1-5, the V gene TRBV11-2, with TRBD1 matching over 7 bases. Per germline, CDR1 SGHAT and CDR2 FQNNGV. The CDR3 length is 14 residues. V trimming: 5 bases; J trimming: 4 bases; junction bases outside the gene matches: 5. The CDR3 region has the DNA TGTGCCAGCAGCCCCGGGACAGCGAATCAGCCCCAGCATTTT. This sequence encodes CASSPGTANQPQHF.

V gene TRBV9 combines with J gene TRBJ2-4; the match to TRBD2 covers 7 bases. CDR1 is SGDLS and CDR2 is YYNGEE in the germline V gene. The J segment lost 5 bases and the V segment lost 0 bases, leaving 5 bases of the junction unmatched. There are 15 residues in the CDR3. The CDR3 is CASSVGWGGENIQYF. The CDR3 DNA sequence: TGTGCCAGCAGCGTAGGGTGGGGGGGAGAAAACATTCAGTACTTC.

The chain combines TRBV5-4 with TRBJ1-4, with 7 positions matching TRBD1. Germline assignment: CDR1 SGHNT and CDR2 YYREEE (reference sequence). The junction had 10 bases not matched to a gene; V was cut back by 0 bases and J by 8 bases. The length of the CDR3 is 16 residues. CDR3 nucleotide sequence: TGTGCCAGCAGCTTGGATCTAAGACAGGGCGGGGAAAAACTGTTTTTT. Residues: CASSLDLRQGGEKLFF.

V gene TRBV28 combines with J gene TRBJ2-5, with 13 bases lining up with TRBD2. Germline CDR1 MDHEN, CDR2 SYDVKM. This CDR3 is built from 15 residues. The V gene end was trimmed by 3 bases and the J gene end by 5 bases; junction bases not matched to a gene: 3. CDR3 DNA sequence: TGTGCCAGCAGTTTTGTGGGACTAGCGGGGGAGACCCAGTACTTC. This sequence encodes CASSFVGLAGETQYF.

This sequence joins TRBV3-1 (or the pseudogene TRBV3-2) and TRBJ1-6, with TRBD1 matching over 9 bases. Trimming cost V 1 base and J 6 bases; bases outside gene matches: 7. This CDR3 spans 17 amino acids. Germline CDR1 is LGHDT and CDR2 is YNNKEL (reference sequence). Here the CDR3 reads CASSQVRSGQGNSPLHF. The DNA for the CDR3 is TGTGCCAGCAGCCAAGTTCGTTCGGGACAGGGTAATTCACCCCTCCACTTT.

This chain connects TRBV7-3 to TRBJ2-1; possibly TRBD1 for D (7 bases). CDR1 SGHTA and CDR2 FQGTGA come from the germline V gene. Between the trimmed V and J ends, which lost 2 bases and 11 bases, there was a span of 19 bases. CDR3 length equals 15 residues. CDR3 nucleotides: TGTGCCAGCAGCTTAGGAGGGGGCGGGCGACAAAAGCAGTTCTTC. Translated, it gives CASSLGGGGRQKQFF.

In nucleotides, the CDR3 is TGTGCCAGTAACCCCTCCCTAAACTATGGCTACACCTTC. This translates into CASNPSLNYGYTF. The chain links TRBV19 to TRBJ1-2; no reliable D call. The germline V gene encodes CDR1 LNHDA and CDR2 SQIVND (reference sequence). The CDR3 has 13 amino acids. The V gene lost 7 bases and the J gene lost 2 bases, with 11 bases spanning the gap.

The genes are TRBV7-8 and TRBJ2-2; 13 nucleotides align to TRBD2. The germline gives CDR1 SGHVS, CDR2 FQNEAQ. CDR3 length: 18 residues. Trimming at V came to 3 bases and at J to 6 bases, leaving 10 bases not matched to a gene. The CDR3 here is CASSFELGLAGEAGELFF. CDR3 nucleotides: TGTGCCAGCAGCTTCGAACTCGGACTAGCGGGGGAGGCCGGGGAGCTGTTTTTT.

This clone was picked up one time. The junction shows a germline mismatch at one end, possibly a read error. CDR3 protein: CAGSLGRGGQPQHF. CDR3 DNA: TGTGCCGGCAGCTTAGGGAGGGGCGGCCAGCCCCAGCATTTT. This chain links TRBV11-2 with TRBJ1-5; D possibly corresponds to TRBD1 (5 bases). CDR1 SGHAT and CDR2 FQNNGV come from the germline V gene. This CDR3 is built from 14 residues.

This sequence joins TRBV11-3 and TRBJ2-2, with 9 bases that match TRBD1. V lost 3 bases and J lost 3; bases outside the gene matches: 2. Germline V gene lookup returns CDR1 SGHNT and CDR2 YENEEA. The CDR3 has 15 amino acids. This chain's CDR3 is CASSFGQGYTGELFF. The DNA of the CDR3 is TGTGCCAGCAGCTTCGGACAGGGGTACACCGGGGAGCTGTTTTTT.